A single sample gave rise to the 18 T cell receptor beta chains below, sequenced in a study of blood T cell repertoires in COVID-19. Assay used: immunoSEQ multiplex PCR; TCRdb lists only in-frame clones, some missing. Of roughly 250,000 clones listed, 80% to 90% were seen once; the top ten hold around 2.6%. Sequenced material: PBMCs or T cells enriched from blood (not recorded which). These receptors all stem from a woman under 40 with acute COVID-19.

The CDR3 DNA reads as TGTGCCAGCAGGGCAGGGGATAGTTATGGCTACACCTTC. Translating it yields CASRAGDSYGYTF. The chain uses TRBV6-5 and TRBJ1-2; D perhaps matches TRBD1 (6 bases). The length of the CDR3 is 13 residues. V shed 6 bases and J shed 5 bases, with 13 bases lying between them. Looked up from germline, CDR1 is MNHEY and CDR2 is SVGAGI.

V and J are TRBV6-2 or TRBV6-3 and TRBJ1-2, with TRBD1 matching over 9 bases. The CDR3 is 14 residues long. V was clipped by 6 bases and J by 6 bases; unmatched bases: 8. Germline loops: CDR1 MNHEY, CDR2 SVGEGT. CDR3 sequence reads: CASSHLGTGNGYTF. In DNA form, the CDR3 reads TGTGCCAGCAGCCACCTGGGGACAGGGAATGGCTACACCTTC.

As regards this clone: Other DNA sequences in this specimen translate into the identical CDR3. The J gene is TRBJ2-7, the V gene TRBV29-1, with TRBD1 as a possible D gene (6 bases). V dropped 3 bases and J dropped 5 bases, with 8 bases sitting between them. The CDR3 spans 11 residues. Germline values: CDR1 SQVTM, CDR2 ANQGSEA. Here the CDR3 reads CSVDRGHEQYF. Written as DNA, the CDR3 is TGCAGCGTTGACAGGGGACACGAGCAGTACTTC.

The chain links TRBV29-1 to TRBJ1-5; D may be TRBD1 (5 bases). V was clipped by 0 bases and J by 6 bases, with 6 bases between them. This CDR3 is built from 12 residues. Germline V gene data show CDR1 as SQVTM and CDR2 as ANQGSEA. As DNA, the CDR3 is TGCAGCGTTGAAGAGGGGGGTCAGCCCCAGCATTTT. Translating gives CSVEEGGQPQHF. Using reference TRBV29-1 and TRBJ1-5 for the parts outside the CDR3, the full variable domain is SAVISQKPSRDICQRGTSLTIQCQVDSQVTMMFWYRQQPGQSLTLIATANQGSEATYESGFVIDKFPISRPNLTFSTLTVSNMSPEDSSIYLCSVEEGGQPQHFGDGTRLSIL.

This chain links TRBV4-1 with TRBJ1-6; D possibly corresponds to TRBD1 (5 bases). There are 17 residues in the CDR3. Trimming shortened V by 4 bases and J by 7 bases, and 20 bases separated the two germline ends. The germline V gene encodes CDR1 MGHRA and CDR2 YSYEKL. Here the CDR3 reads CASSRFHLTELNSPLHF. CDR3 nucleotide sequence: TGCGCCAGCAGCCGATTCCACCTGACAGAGTTGAATTCACCCCTCCACTTT.

V is TRBV19 and J is TRBJ1-1, with D unresolved. The CDR3 length is 12 residues. Germline V gene sequence: CDR1 LNHDA, CDR2 SQIVND (reference sequence). V dropped 5 bases and J dropped 6 bases, with 10 bases sitting between them. CDR3 sequence: CASSPGFPEAFF. The CDR3 nucleotides are TGTGCCAGTAGTCCAGGTTTTCCTGAAGCTTTCTTT.

The chain carries TRBV29-1 and TRBJ2-7; D is undetermined. The CDR3 covers 13 residues. V gave up 7 bases and J gave up 0 bases, with 13 bases separating them. Germline CDR1 SQVTM, CDR2 ANQGSEA. CDR3 protein: CSARSPSSYEQYF. CDR3 sequence (DNA): TGCAGCGCCCGGTCGCCATCCTCCTACGAGCAGTACTTC.

The chain couples TRBV24-1 to TRBJ2-2; 8 bases are a match to TRBD1. The junction had 4 bases not matched to a gene; V was cut back by 2 bases and J by 3 bases. This CDR3 has 16 amino acids. CDR1 and CDR2 (germline): KGHDR, SFDVKD. CDR3 coding DNA: TGTGCCACCAGTGATTCCGGACAGGGATACACCGGGGAGCTGTTTTTT. The encoded protein is CATSDSGQGYTGELFF.

A single count supports this clone. The rearrangement uses TRBV2 and TRBJ1-5; D is possibly TRBD1 (5 bases). V lost 5 bases and J 0 bases, leaving 20 bases between the germline ends. The CDR3 contains 18 residues. In germline, CDR1 is SNHLY, CDR2 FYNNEI. The CDR3 is CASSPGHPGGASNQPQHF. CDR3 DNA sequence: TGTGCCAGCAGTCCCGGACACCCCGGAGGGGCTAGCAATCAGCCCCAGCATTTT.

The V call is TRBV10-3, the J call TRBJ1-2; no firm D call. The CDR3 consists of 16 residues. The germline CDR1 and CDR2 sequences are ENHRY and SYGVKD. Between the trimmed V and J ends, which lost 7 bases and 7 bases, there was a span of 25 bases. The CDR3: CAIKNRPGPLEAGYTF. The CDR3 coding sequence is TGTGCCATCAAAAATCGGCCTGGCCCATTGGAGGCTGGCTACACCTTC.

The rearrangement joins TRBV3-1 (or the pseudogene TRBV3-2) to TRBJ1-3, with 10 bases that match TRBD1. Germline V gene data show CDR1 as LGHDT and CDR2 as YNNKEL (reference sequence). V gave up 0 bases and J gave up 8 bases; unmatched junction bases: 13. The CDR3 loop spans 18 amino acids. As DNA, the CDR3 is TGTGCCAGCAGCCAAGATCTCCCGGGACAGGGGACGGTACACACCATATATTTT. It codes for CASSQDLPGQGTVHTIYF.

The genes are TRBV18 and TRBJ1-4; 8 bases are a match to TRBD1. The CDR3 has 15 residues. Germline values: CDR1 KGHSH, CDR2 LQKENI. V lost 3 bases to trimming and J lost 7 bases; unmatched junction nucleotides: 7. Here the CDR3 reads CASSPLGQVVEKLFF. The CDR3 nucleotides read TGTGCCAGCTCACCCTTGGGACAGGTAGTTGAAAAACTGTTTTTT.

The chain carries TRBV27 and TRBJ2-5, with TRBD2 identical over 7 bases. CDR1 is MNHEY, CDR2 SMNVEV, per germline (reference sequence). V was clipped by 8 bases and J by 9 bases; unmatched bases: 12. There are 13 residues in the CDR3. This CDR3 is CASRNGGDVAQYF. For the CDR3, the DNA is TGTGCCAGCCGCAATGGGGGGGATGTGGCCCAGTACTTC.

This chain uses TRBV27 with TRBJ1-4; weak D call: TRBD1 (6 bases). The V and J ends lost 3 bases and 5 bases respectively, with 13 bases between them. CDR3 size: 15 residues. Germline CDR1 reads MNHEY; CDR2 reads SMNVEV (reference sequence). The CDR3 region is CASSLKQGLNEKLFF. CDR3 in DNA: TGTGCCAGCAGTTTGAAGCAGGGGCTGAATGAAAAACTGTTTTTT. Filled out from reference TRBV27 and TRBJ1-4, the complete variable domain reads EAQVTQNPRYLITVTGKKLTVTCSQNMNHEYMSWYRQDPGLGLRQIYYSMNVEVTDKGDVPEGYKVSRKEKRNFPLILESPSPNQTSLYFCASSLKQGLNEKLFFGSGTQLSVL.

V and J are TRBV7-9 and TRBJ2-5; TRBD1 aligns across 7 bases. The CDR3 totals 15 residues. Germline CDR1 and CDR2: SEHNR and FQNEAQ (reference sequence). With V trimmed by 4 bases and J by 3 bases, 8 bases remained unmatched. Here the CDR3 reads CASSYRPDREETQYF. The CDR3 region has the DNA TGTGCCAGCAGCTACCGACCAGACAGGGAAGAGACCCAGTACTTC.

The gene calls are TRBV7-2 and TRBJ2-3, with 10 bases aligning to TRBD2. The CDR3 is made up of 19 amino acids. Per germline, CDR1 SGHTA and CDR2 FQGNSA. V shed 0 bases and J 0 bases; nucleotides not matched to a gene: 9. This CDR3 is CASSLAILAGAKSTDTQYF. The CDR3 DNA follows: TGTGCCAGCAGCTTAGCGATCCTAGCGGGGGCTAAGAGCACAGATACGCAGTATTTT.

The rearrangement uses TRBV19 and TRBJ2-3; D not certain. V was shortened by 5 bases and J by 6 bases, with 9 bases between the two germline ends. CDR1 is LNHDA, CDR2 SQIVND, per germline (reference sequence). This CDR3 has 12 amino acids. The CDR3 is CASSSLRDTQYF. The CDR3 DNA follows: TGTGCCAGTAGTTCCCTCCGGGATACGCAGTATTTT.

The table lists this clone with a few counts. The chain employs TRBV6-4 and TRBJ1-4; 7 nucleotides match TRBD1. The CDR3 runs to 14 residues. Germline assignment: CDR1 MRHNA and CDR2 SNTAGT. Trimming removed 8 bases from V and 6 bases from J; junction bases left unmatched: 9. The CDR3 is CASLNRGGYEKLFF. The CDR3 bases are TGTGCCAGCTTGAACAGGGGTGGTTATGAAAAACTGTTTTTT.